This is a list of T cell receptor beta chains from one sample in a study of CD4 and CD8 cells across lung adenocarcinoma regions. MiXCR, applied by TCRdb to the PCR reads, yields one record per CDR3 protein. This table has roughly 2,000 distinct CDR3 sequences, 40% to 60% appearing once. What was sequenced was CD4+ T cells from the center of a lung tumor. Every receptor here comes from a female donor with lung adenocarcinoma. The CD4 and CD8 labels of this study may be unreliable. The CDR3 runs from the conserved cysteine through the conserved F or W. The D gene is left open where the match is weak. Rows may omit the clone size; those that give it use once, few, many or a size class.

TRBJ2-3,once,TRBD1,TRBV12-3/TRBV12-4,TGTGCCAGCAGTGAAACAGGGGAGAATACGCAGTATTTT,CASSETGENTQYF
TRBJ1-5,few,TRBD1,TRBV7-2,TGTGCCAGCAGCTTAGGGCTACAGGGGAGCAATCAGCCCCAGCATTTT,CASSLGLQGSNQPQHF
TRBJ2-1,.,.,TRBV6-6,TGTGCCAGCAGTTATACGGTCAATGAGCAGTTCTTC,CASSYTVNEQFF
TRBJ2-2,.,TRBD2,TRBV6-1,TGTGCCAGCGGTCCTAGCGGGAGGGCCTTCATCGGGGAGCTGTTTTTT,CASGPSGRAFIGELFF
TRBJ2-1,.,TRBD2,TRBV6-1,TGTGCCAGCACCGACCCTGGGCTAGCGGGACATCCCAATGAGCAGTTCTTC,CASTDPGLAGHPNEQFF
TRBJ2-1,.,TRBD1,TRBV27,TGTGCCAGCAGCCGTCTTACTCGGGACAGGAACAATGAGCAGTTCTTC,CASSRLTRDRNNEQFF
TRBJ2-4,few,TRBD2,TRBV6-2/TRBV6-3,TGTGCCAGCAGTTACGAAACTAGCGGGAAAAACATTCAGTACTTC,CASSYETSGKNIQYF
TRBJ2-1,.,.,TRBV6-1,TGTGCCAGCGGCCCCTCTAGCAACTACAATGAGCAGTTCTTC,CASGPSSNYNEQFF
TRBJ2-1,.,.,TRBV27,TGTGCCAGCAGTTTATCGGCGCGGGGATACAATGAGCAGTTCTTC,CASSLSARGYNEQFF
TRBJ2-1,few,TRBD2,TRBV9,TGTGCCAGCAGCATACAGGCAACTAGCGGTTACAATGAGCAGTTCTTC,CASSIQATSGYNEQFF
TRBJ2-1,medium-sized,TRBD2,TRBV4-1,TGCGCCAGCAGCCGGGAACTAGCGGGGGCCTACAATGAGCAGTTCTTC,CASSRELAGAYNEQFF
TRBJ2-1,once,.,TRBV27,TGTGCCAGCAGCCAGGCCCGCGGGAAGAGCTCCTACAATGAGCAGTTCTTC,CASSQARGKSSYNEQFF
TRBJ2-5,.,TRBD2,TRBV10-2,TGCGCCAGCAGTGAGGCGGGGCGGGGGGGCCGTGACCAAGAGACCCAGTACTTC,CASSEAGRGGRDQETQYF
TRBJ1-2,.,.,TRBV6-1,TGTGCCAGCAGTCGCCCAGGGGTAAACTATGGCTACACCTTC,CASSRPGVNYGYTF
TRBJ2-3,medium-sized,TRBD2,TRBV11-2,TGTGCCAGCAGCTTTCGGAGAGGCGGGAGCTACACAGATACGCAGTATTTT,CASSFRRGGSYTDTQYF